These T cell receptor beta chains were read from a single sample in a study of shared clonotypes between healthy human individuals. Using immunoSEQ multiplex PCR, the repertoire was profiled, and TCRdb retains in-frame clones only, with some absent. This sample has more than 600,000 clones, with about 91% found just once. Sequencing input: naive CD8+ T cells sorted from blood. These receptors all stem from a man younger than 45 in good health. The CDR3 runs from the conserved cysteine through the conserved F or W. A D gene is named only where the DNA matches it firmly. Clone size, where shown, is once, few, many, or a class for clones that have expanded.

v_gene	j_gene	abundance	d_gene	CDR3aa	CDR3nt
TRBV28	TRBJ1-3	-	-	CASTNSLPNRDGSGNTIYF	TGTGCCAGCACCAATTCGCTCCCGAACAGGGACGGGTCTGGAAACACCATATATTTT
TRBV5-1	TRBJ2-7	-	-	CASSLVKGVDEQYF	TGCGCCAGCAGCTTGGTCAAAGGGGTCGACGAGCAGTACTTC
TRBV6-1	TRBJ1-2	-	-	CASSDGRVGPWYGYTF	TGTGCCAGCAGTGACGGCAGGGTGGGCCCCTGGTATGGCTACACCTTC
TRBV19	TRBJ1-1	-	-	CAGILRTEAFF	TGTGCCGGAATACTACGGACTGAAGCTTTCTTT
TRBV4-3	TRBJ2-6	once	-	CASSQDQASYGANVLTF	TGCGCCAGCAGCCAAGATCAGGCCTCCTATGGGGCCAACGTCCTGACTTTC
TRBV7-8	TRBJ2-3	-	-	CASSQIGTGEKTDTQYF	TGTGCCAGCAGCCAAATCGGGACCGGTGAGAAAACAGATACGCAGTATTTT
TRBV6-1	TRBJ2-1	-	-	CASSEDYRAYNEQFF	TGTGCCAGCAGTGAAGATTACCGGGCCTACAATGAGCAGTTCTTC
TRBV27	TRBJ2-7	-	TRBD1	CASVSGGGTYEQYF	TGTGCCAGCGTCTCAGGGGGTGGGACCTACGAGCAGTACTTC
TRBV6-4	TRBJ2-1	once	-	CASSSQMVQFF	TGTGCCAGCAGTTCCCAAATGGTGCAGTTCTTC
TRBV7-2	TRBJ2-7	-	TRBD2	CASSTQTSGSSLSYEQYF	TGTGCCAGCAGCACCCAGACTAGCGGGAGTTCCCTCTCCTACGAGCAGTACTTC
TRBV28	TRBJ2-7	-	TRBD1	CASSLPETGNHEQYF	TGTGCCAGCAGTTTACCAGAGACAGGGAACCACGAGCAGTACTTC
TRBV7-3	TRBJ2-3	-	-	CASSHDTDTQYF	TGTGCCAGCAGCCATGATACAGATACGCAGTATTTT